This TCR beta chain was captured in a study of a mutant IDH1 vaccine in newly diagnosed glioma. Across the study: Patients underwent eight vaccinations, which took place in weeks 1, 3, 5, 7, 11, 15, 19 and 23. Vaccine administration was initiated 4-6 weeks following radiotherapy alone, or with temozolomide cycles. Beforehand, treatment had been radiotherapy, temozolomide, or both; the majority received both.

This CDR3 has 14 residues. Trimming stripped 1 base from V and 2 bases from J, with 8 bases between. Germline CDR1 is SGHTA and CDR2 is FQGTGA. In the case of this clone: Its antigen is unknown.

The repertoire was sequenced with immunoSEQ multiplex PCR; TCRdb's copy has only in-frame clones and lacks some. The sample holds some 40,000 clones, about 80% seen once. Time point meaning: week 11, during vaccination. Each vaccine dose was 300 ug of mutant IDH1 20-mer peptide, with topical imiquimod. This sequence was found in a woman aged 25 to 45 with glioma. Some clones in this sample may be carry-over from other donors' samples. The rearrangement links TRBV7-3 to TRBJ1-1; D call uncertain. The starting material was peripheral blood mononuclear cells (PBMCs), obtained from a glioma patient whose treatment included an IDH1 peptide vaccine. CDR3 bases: TGTGCCAGCAGCTTAAGTCAGATAAACACTGAAGCTTTCTTT. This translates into CASSLSQINTEAFF.